Reported below is one T cell receptor beta chain. Its antigen is not identified. This entry is derived from a study of cytotoxic CD8 clonotypes in ibrutinib-treated CLL. About the research overall: Within the patient group, eleven to twelve were relapsed/refractory and some 15 treatment-naive, and some 17 were IGHV unmutated. Study-wide results and limits: Baseline clonality, higher than in age-matched healthy donors, tracked circulating CD8+ T-cell counts.

The source of roughly 1.9 micrograms of genomic DNA for TCR beta libraries was cryopreserved PBMCs. The length of the CDR3 is 16 residues. Trimming removed 4 bases from V and 9 bases from J; junction bases left unmatched: 13. Germline assignment: CDR1 SQVTM and CDR2 ANQGSEA. Only in-frame clones appear in the TCRdb table, and some are missing; sequencing was by immunoSEQ multiplex PCR. Of a few hundred thousand clones listed, around three quarters are singletons. The clonotype comes from a human donor with chronic lymphocytic leukemia. Here the sequenced sample was PBMCs, taken after 24 months of ibrutinib treatment. The chain employs TRBV29-1 and TRBJ2-1, with 12 bases aligning to TRBD2. CDR3 loop: CSVGDGGLAGSGEQFF. CDR3 sequence (DNA): TGCAGCGTTGGGGACGGTGGACTAGCGGGAAGCGGTGAGCAGTTCTTC.